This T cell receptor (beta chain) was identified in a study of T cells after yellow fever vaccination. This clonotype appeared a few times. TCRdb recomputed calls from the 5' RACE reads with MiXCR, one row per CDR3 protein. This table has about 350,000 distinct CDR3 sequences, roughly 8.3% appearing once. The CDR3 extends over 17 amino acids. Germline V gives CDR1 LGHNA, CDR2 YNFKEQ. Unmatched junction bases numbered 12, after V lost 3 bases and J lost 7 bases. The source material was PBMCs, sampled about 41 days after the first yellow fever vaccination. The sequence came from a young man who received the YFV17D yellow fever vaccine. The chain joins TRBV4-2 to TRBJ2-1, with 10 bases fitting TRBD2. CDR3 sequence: CASSQRGSGGAGNEQFF. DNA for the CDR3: TGTGCCAGCAGCCAGAGGGGGAGCGGGGGGGCTGGAAATGAGCAGTTCTTC.